The 17 T cell receptor beta chains given below trace back to one sample, sequenced in a study of blood T cells in healthy people across ages. Through a sample-barcoded 5' primer and a J-beta primer mix, a second PCR was run for roughly 7 to 12 cycles. TCRdb called the 5' RACE reads again in MiXCR, with one record for every CDR3 protein. Here the sample spans some 710,000 distinct CDR3 sequences, over 20% being singletons. Sample: blood. Source of these receptors: a man aged 70 or older in good health.

V gene TRBV20-1 combines with J gene TRBJ1-4; D unresolved. The CDR3 runs 14 residues. Between the trimmed V and J ends, which lost 1 base and 4 bases, there was a span of 10 bases. CDR1 is DFQATT, CDR2 SNEGSKA, per germline (reference sequence). The CDR3 DNA follows: TGCAGTGCTAGAGCGGGCCGGCTTAATGAAAAACTGTTTTTT. Translating it yields CSARAGRLNEKLFF.

The chain recombines TRBV29-1 with TRBJ1-2; D unresolved. CDR3 length equals 13 residues. Trimming cost V 7 bases and J 0 bases, with 12 bases left between them. CDR1 is SQVTM, CDR2 ANQGSEA, per germline. The CDR3 here is CSGAAGSNYGYTF. The CDR3 coding sequence is TGCAGCGGCGCAGCGGGGTCTAACTATGGCTACACCTTC.

This clonotype has just a few counts. The chain uses TRBV7-2 and TRBJ2-5; TRBD2 matches 10 bases. With the DNA end fitting TRBJ2-1 better, the J assignment may be wrong. Looked up from germline, CDR1 is SGHTA and CDR2 is FQGNSA. CDR3 length: 16 residues. The CDR3 bases are TGTGCCAGCAGTAAATCACGGCTAGCGGGAGAAGGAGAGCAGTTCTTC. This translates into CASSKSRLAGEGEQFF.

The chain employs TRBV11-2 and TRBJ2-3; a weak D match, TRBD1 (6 bases). The CDR3 has 14 residues. Trimming removed 7 bases from V and 0 bases from J, with 11 bases in between. The germline gives CDR1 SGHAT, CDR2 FQNNGV. The CDR3 DNA is TGTGCCAGCAAACACAGGGTTAGCACAGATACGCAGTATTTT. Its translation is CASKHRVSTDTQYF.

This clonotype was seen more than once but under ten times. This chain uses TRBV12-3 or TRBV12-4 with TRBJ2-3; TRBD2 matches at 8 bases. V lost 6 bases to trimming and J lost 2 bases; unmatched junction nucleotides: 10. The CDR3 loop spans 16 amino acids. DNA of the CDR3: TGTGCCAGCAGCCGCACTCGCGGGGGGTTCACAGATACGCAGTATTTT. Its protein product is CASSRTRGGFTDTQYF.

This clonotype showed up just a few times. This chain links TRBV6-5 with TRBJ1-4, with D tentatively TRBD1 (5 bases). The CDR3 has 14 amino acids. Germline CDR1 and CDR2: MNHEY and SVGAGI. V shed 7 bases and J shed 10 bases, with 19 bases lying between them. This chain's CDR3 is CASNPNGQGGKLFF. CDR3 DNA: TGTGCCAGCAACCCAAACGGTCAGGGCGGAAAACTGTTTTTT.

The chain recombines TRBV12-3 or TRBV12-4 with TRBJ2-1; maybe TRBD2 (6 bases). V lost 1 base and J 5 bases, leaving 15 bases between the germline ends. The CDR3 totals 16 residues. CDR3 amino acids: CASSLGPGLPHNEQFF. The CDR3 DNA follows: TGTGCCAGCAGTTTAGGGCCGGGACTCCCGCACAATGAGCAGTTCTTC.

There are a few counts of this clonotype. The J gene is TRBJ1-3, the V gene TRBV7-9, with 10 bases identical to TRBD1. The V and J ends lost 4 bases and 7 bases, in that order; junction bases with no gene match: 10. The CDR3 sequence is 16 residues long. Germline V gene lookup returns CDR1 SEHNR and CDR2 FQNEAQ (reference sequence). CDR3 amino acids: CASSYSGTGDSNTIYF. In nucleotides, the CDR3 is TGTGCCAGCAGCTACTCCGGGACAGGGGATTCCAACACCATATATTTT.

This chain uses TRBV5-1 with TRBJ1-4; possible D gene TRBD1, 5 bases. Trimming removed 3 bases at V and 4 bases at J, with 13 bases between. The V gene's germline CDR1 is SGHRS and CDR2 YFSETQ. This CDR3 region has 15 residues. In DNA form, the CDR3 reads TGCGCCAGCAGCTCCACGGGACGGGATAATGAAAAACTGTTTTTT. This codes for CASSSTGRDNEKLFF. The full variable domain, completed using reference TRBV5-1 and TRBJ1-4, is KAGVTQTPRYLIKTRGQQVTLSCSPISGHRSVSWYQQTPGQGLQFLFEYFSETQRNKGNFPGRFSGRQFSNSRSEMNVSTLELGDSALYLCASSSTGRDNEKLFFGSGTQLSVL.

This clonotype turned up a few times. The V and J genes are TRBV6-6 and TRBJ1-4; D not certain. Germline V gives CDR1 MNHNY, CDR2 SVGAGI (reference sequence). V was clipped by 6 bases and J by 5 bases, with 16 bases between them. The CDR3 is 15 amino acids. The CDR3 sequence is CASSQLGWNNEKLFF. Written as DNA, the CDR3 is TGTGCCAGCAGCCAATTGGGTTGGAACAATGAAAAACTGTTTTTT.

The chain has TRBV14 and TRBJ2-3, with D perhaps matching TRBD1 (6 bases). Germline assignment: CDR1 SGHDN and CDR2 FVKESK. V lost 4 bases and J lost 2, with 13 bases in between. The CDR3 is 15 residues long. The CDR3 here is CASSRGQLNTDTQYF. CDR3 coding DNA: TGTGCCAGCAGCCGAGGACAGCTAAACACAGATACGCAGTATTTT.

Only a few counts were recorded for this clonotype. The chain carries TRBV27 and TRBJ2-5; 9 positions match TRBD1. The J call may be incorrect, as the DNA end agrees better with TRBJ2-7. The CDR3 covers 15 residues. The V gene's germline CDR1 is MNHEY and CDR2 SMNVEV (reference sequence). The CDR3 here is CASRQSRTGDSEQYV. CDR3 nucleotide sequence: TGTGCCAGCAGACAATCCCGGACAGGGGATAGCGAGCAGTACGTC.

This clonotype came up a few times. This chain connects TRBV25-1 to TRBJ1-4; maybe TRBD1 (5 bases). The CDR3 length is 14 residues. V lost 5 bases and J 9 bases, leaving 16 bases between the germline ends. The germline V gene encodes CDR1 MGHDK and CDR2 SYGVNS. The CDR3 spells CASSPPGSKQKLFF. The CDR3 DNA follows: TGTGCCAGCAGTCCCCCAGGGTCGAAACAAAAACTGTTTTTT.

This clonotype was recorded a few times. The genes are TRBV4-3 and TRBJ1-1; 8 bases are a match to TRBD1. The CDR3 is 13 amino acids. With V trimmed by 5 bases and J by 4 bases, 3 bases remained unmatched. Germline V lookup: CDR1 LGHNA, CDR2 YSLEER. CDR3 in amino acids: CASSYRGATEAFF. For the CDR3, the DNA is TGCGCCAGCAGCTACAGGGGGGCCACTGAAGCTTTCTTT.

The rearrangement links TRBV12-3 or TRBV12-4 to TRBJ2-7; TRBD1 might be the D (6 bases). The CDR3 has 17 residues. V dropped 4 bases and J dropped 3 bases, with 22 bases sitting between them. In DNA form, the CDR3 reads TGTGCCAGCAGTTCGCAGGGACACACCAGGTCATTCTACGAGCAGTACTTC. This codes for CASSSQGHTRSFYEQYF.

The V gene is TRBV7-6, the J gene TRBJ1-4; D call uncertain. The germline V gene has CDR1 SGHVS and CDR2 FNYEAQ. V gave up 7 bases and J gave up 8 bases, with 8 bases separating them. This CDR3 has 11 amino acids. The CDR3 loop is CASNFGEKLFF. CDR3 DNA: TGTGCCAGCAACTTTGGGGAAAAACTGTTTTTT.

The chain uses TRBV5-1 and TRBJ2-5; possibly TRBD1 for D (6 bases). The better agreement between TRBJ2-7 and the DNA end casts doubt on the J call. The CDR3 spans 15 residues. Per the germline V gene, CDR1 is SGHRS and CDR2 is YFSETQ. The CDR3 DNA reads as TGCGCCAGCAGCTTTTCCGGGACAAAATCCTACGAGCAGTACTTC. Its translation is CASSFSGTKSYEQYF.